This is a list of T cell receptor beta chains from one sample in a study of CD8+ T cells in alopecia areata. TCRdb's copy holds only in-frame clones and misses some; the assay was immunoSEQ multiplex PCR. The table lists about 150,000 clones, more than 45% of them singletons, with about 6.4% in the top ten. Sequencing was performed on CD4+ T cells sorted from blood. These receptors came from a human donor with alopecia areata. CDR3s leave out the opening cysteine and the closing phenylalanine or tryptophan. The order of the fields is D gene, V gene, J gene, CDR3 protein. A D gene is named only where the DNA matches it firmly.

d_call: TRBD1; v_call: TRBV7-9; j_call: TRBJ1-1; cdr3_aa: ASSSTGAINTEAF
d_call: -; v_call: TRBV7-9; j_call: TRBJ2-3; cdr3_aa: ASSLDTQY
d_call: -; v_call: TRBV5-1; j_call: TRBJ1-2; cdr3_aa: ASSDDGDYGYT
d_call: TRBD2; v_call: TRBV10-3; j_call: TRBJ2-1; cdr3_aa: AISHGTSGTYNEQF
d_call: -; v_call: TRBV19; j_call: TRBJ2-3; cdr3_aa: ASSRKTDYPASTDTQY
d_call: -; v_call: TRBV10-3; j_call: TRBJ2-1; cdr3_aa: AISDMGHEQF
d_call: -; v_call: TRBV2; j_call: TRBJ2-5; cdr3_aa: ASKTGLETQY
d_call: -; v_call: TRBV5-1; j_call: TRBJ1-2; cdr3_aa: ASSLVPRDYGYT
d_call: TRBD2; v_call: TRBV7-2; j_call: TRBJ2-7; cdr3_aa: ASSPWGSGRERSYEQY
d_call: -; v_call: TRBV28; j_call: TRBJ2-1; cdr3_aa: ASSLRGSSYNEQF
d_call: -; v_call: TRBV5-6; j_call: TRBJ2-7; cdr3_aa: ASSLGGVPNEQY
d_call: TRBD2; v_call: TRBV6-4; j_call: TRBJ2-1; cdr3_aa: ASSDSGLGPGNEQF
d_call: TRBD2; v_call: TRBV28; j_call: TRBJ2-7; cdr3_aa: ASSRARLADTYEQY
d_call: -; v_call: TRBV29-1; j_call: TRBJ1-1; cdr3_aa: SVASGFTEAF
d_call: TRBD1; v_call: TRBV5-1; j_call: TRBJ1-2; cdr3_aa: ASSGQGVGYT
d_call: -; v_call: TRBV7-9; j_call: TRBJ1-2; cdr3_aa: ASSSRDNGYT
d_call: TRBD2; v_call: TRBV5-1; j_call: TRBJ2-1; cdr3_aa: ASSLGASGDNEQF
d_call: -; v_call: TRBV9; j_call: TRBJ2-5; cdr3_aa: ASSIDPQETQY
d_call: -; v_call: TRBV27; j_call: TRBJ1-1; cdr3_aa: ASSFWGAAGSHTEAF
d_call: -; v_call: TRBV11-3; j_call: TRBJ2-7; cdr3_aa: ASTLQGGMLSYEQY
d_call: TRBD2; v_call: TRBV11-2; j_call: TRBJ2-1; cdr3_aa: ASSAYTSGSVEQF
d_call: -; v_call: TRBV11-2; j_call: TRBJ2-3; cdr3_aa: ASSLRARGSSTDTQY
d_call: -; v_call: TRBV28; j_call: TRBJ2-5; cdr3_aa: ASSSSGDPQETQY
d_call: -; v_call: TRBV5-1; j_call: TRBJ2-5; cdr3_aa: ASSLTLSQETQY
d_call: -; v_call: TRBV5-6; j_call: TRBJ2-7; cdr3_aa: ASSNYYEQY
d_call: TRBD1; v_call: TRBV5-1; j_call: TRBJ2-1; cdr3_aa: ASSSGGDEQF
d_call: -; v_call: TRBV29-1; j_call: TRBJ2-1; cdr3_aa: SVETPWTNNEQF
d_call: TRBD2; v_call: TRBV14; j_call: TRBJ2-5; cdr3_aa: ASSQDPFAGLAGVWKTQY
d_call: -; v_call: TRBV30; j_call: TRBJ1-1; cdr3_aa: AWSARTRNTEAF
d_call: -; v_call: TRBV29-1; j_call: TRBJ2-7; cdr3_aa: SVGTTADEQY
d_call: -; v_call: TRBV29-1; j_call: TRBJ2-5; cdr3_aa: SKRVGETQY
d_call: TRBD1; v_call: TRBV29-1; j_call: TRBJ2-1; cdr3_aa: SHTRDSNEQF
d_call: -; v_call: TRBV9; j_call: TRBJ1-5; cdr3_aa: ASSVADNSNQPQH
d_call: TRBD2; v_call: TRBV19; j_call: -; cdr3_aa: ASSIGAGAYNEQF
d_call: -; v_call: TRBV29-1; j_call: TRBJ2-1; cdr3_aa: SVLGLSNEQF
d_call: TRBD2; v_call: TRBV18; j_call: TRBJ2-1; cdr3_aa: ASSRDSGSFHF
d_call: TRBD1; v_call: TRBV5-1; j_call: TRBJ2-3; cdr3_aa: ASSPRDRGTTDTQY
d_call: -; v_call: TRBV29-1; j_call: TRBJ2-1; cdr3_aa: SVTRGAANPSEQF
d_call: -; v_call: TRBV5-1; j_call: TRBJ2-1; cdr3_aa: ASSSGVAVYNEQF
d_call: -; v_call: TRBV9; j_call: TRBJ2-7; cdr3_aa: ASSVRATSYEQY
d_call: -; v_call: TRBV5-1; j_call: TRBJ2-6; cdr3_aa: ASSFSPGANVLT